These 14 T cell receptor beta chains were sequenced from one sample in a study of OX40 agonist ivuxolimab in advanced cancers. Sequencing used immunoSEQ multiplex PCR; TCRdb keeps in-frame clones, though not all of them. This table holds 40,000 or so clones, approximately 90% found once. The specimen was CD4+ or CD8+ T cells sorted from blood, collected in a trial of the OX40 agonist ivuxolimab. The origin of the receptors is an adult with an advanced solid tumor such as melanoma, head and neck, liver or kidney cancer.

The chain is built from TRBV7-9 and TRBJ2-1, with 11 bases matching TRBD2. CDR1 SEHNR and CDR2 FQNEAQ come from the germline V gene (reference sequence). The CDR3 is 14 residues long. J was trimmed by 7 bases and V by 5 bases; bases with no gene match: 4. For the CDR3, the DNA is TGTGCCAGCAGCCCGGGACTAGCGGCGAATGAGCAGTTCTTC. It translates to CASSPGLAANEQFF.

V usage is TRBV7-9 and J usage is TRBJ2-1; D not certain. V lost 5 bases and J 9 bases, leaving 11 bases between the germline ends. The CDR3 length is 12 residues. The V gene's germline CDR1 is SEHNR and CDR2 FQNEAQ (reference sequence). This chain's CDR3 is CASSPRQLEQFF. The CDR3 bases are TGTGCCAGCAGCCCCAGACAACTTGAGCAGTTCTTC.

This clone was recorded once. This rearrangement joins TRBV7-9 to TRBJ2-1; no firm D call. CDR1 is SEHNR, CDR2 FQNEAQ, per germline (reference sequence). The CDR3 length is 8 residues. V lost 10 bases and J lost 8, with 3 bases in between. CDR3 in amino acids: CANHEQFF. CDR3 nucleotide sequence: TGTGCCAACCATGAGCAGTTCTTC.

The J gene is TRBJ2-5, the V gene TRBV10-2; 7 nucleotides agree with TRBD1. Germline trimming cut 3 bases from V and 3 bases from J; bases unmatched to any gene: 4. The germline gives CDR1 WSHSY, CDR2 SAAADI. The CDR3 runs to 14 residues. The CDR3 region is CASSDLTGKETQYF. In DNA form, the CDR3 reads TGCGCCAGCAGTGACCTGACAGGGAAAGAGACCCAGTACTTC.

Here the CDR3 reads CASSLEGGEEKLFF. CDR3 nucleotides: TGCGCCAGCAGCTTGGAAGGGGGCGAGGAAAAACTGTTTTTT. The gene calls are TRBV5-1 and TRBJ1-4; TRBD1 matches at 7 bases. Germline loops: CDR1 SGHRS, CDR2 YFSETQ. Trimming cost V 0 bases and J 8 bases; bases outside gene matches: 4. This CDR3 region has 14 residues.

This clone has only a few counts. J is TRBJ2-7 and V is TRBV23-1, with 9 positions matching TRBD1. TRBV23-1 is sorted into the ORF group, with uncertain function. V trimming: 11 bases; J trimming: 0 bases; junction bases outside the gene matches: 5. CDR3 length: 13 residues. CDR3 DNA sequence: TGCGCCCGCGGGACAGGGTACTCCTACGAGCAGTACTTC. Translating gives CARGTGYSYEQYF.

This clone was observed a single time. The chain has TRBV7-9 and TRBJ1-1, with TRBD1 matching 9 bases. Germline V lookup: CDR1 SEHNR, CDR2 FQNEAQ (reference sequence). The length of the CDR3 is 15 residues. Germline trimming cut 5 bases from V and 0 bases from J; bases unmatched to any gene: 4. The CDR3 region is CASSEDRGMNTEAFF. CDR3 bases: TGTGCCAGCAGCGAGGACAGGGGTATGAACACTGAAGCTTTCTTT.

As regards this clone: The sample contains more than one DNA sequence encoding this CDR3. V gene TRBV7-9 combines with J gene TRBJ2-7; maybe TRBD1 (6 bases). Looked up from germline, CDR1 is SEHNR and CDR2 is FQNEAQ (reference sequence). The CDR3 totals 15 residues. Trimming pared 9 bases from V and 6 bases from J, leaving 24 bases between. CDR3 protein: CASSTHRDTLREQYF. The CDR3 DNA sequence: TGTGCCAGTAGCACCCACCGGGACACGCTCCGCGAGCAGTACTTC.

The chain carries TRBV12-5 and TRBJ2-3, with D hard to call. Trimming left V 0 bases short and J 4 bases short, with 23 bases between. The CDR3 has 19 residues. CDR1 and CDR2 from the germline V gene are LGHNT and FRNRAP. In DNA form, the CDR3 reads TGTGCTAGTGGTTTGGTACGGAATTTAGCCAGGTTGAAGGCAGATACGCAGTATTTT. Its protein is CASGLVRNLARLKADTQYF.

CDR3 sequence: CASSLAQGNLFYNEQFF. CDR3 DNA: TGTGCCAGCAGCTTGGCCCAGGGTAATTTATTCTACAATGAGCAGTTCTTC. The chain joins TRBV5-4 to TRBJ2-1; possibly TRBD1 for D (5 bases). Germline-derived CDR1 and CDR2 are SGHNT and YYREEE (reference sequence). V shed 0 bases and J shed 3 bases, with 16 bases lying between them. This CDR3 has 17 residues. Drawing the rest from reference TRBV5-4 and TRBJ2-1, the complete variable domain is ETGVTQSPTHLIKTRGQQVTLRCSSQSGHNTVSWYQQALGQGPQFIFQYYREEENGRGNFPPRFSGLQFPNYSSELNVNALELDDSALYLCASSLAQGNLFYNEQFFGPGTRLTVL.

V and J are TRBV27 and TRBJ2-3; 12 nucleotides match TRBD2. V dropped 5 bases and J dropped 0; count of bases not matched to a gene: 12. The germline CDR1 and CDR2 sequences are MNHEY and SMNVEV (reference sequence). This CDR3 comprises 19 residues. CDR3 in amino acids: CASSHTSGGNFGSTDTQYF. In DNA form, the CDR3 reads TGTGCCAGCAGTCACACTAGCGGGGGGAACTTCGGTAGCACAGATACGCAGTATTTT.

This clone appeared a single time. V is TRBV5-5 and J is TRBJ1-5; a weak D match, TRBD1 (5 bases). The CDR3 loop spans 15 amino acids. Germline CDR1 SGHKS, CDR2 YYEKEE (reference sequence). Deletions cut 2 bases from V and 9 bases from J, with 18 bases between. The chain's CDR3 is CASSFEAGWLWPQHF. The CDR3 region has the DNA TGTGCCAGCAGCTTTGAAGCAGGGTGGCTTTGGCCCCAGCATTTT.

In the case of this clone: The identical CDR3 is also encoded by other nucleotide sequences in the sample. The V gene is TRBV10-3, the J gene TRBJ2-2, with 10 bases matching TRBD1. Per germline, CDR1 ENHRY and CDR2 SYGVKD. The CDR3 has 15 amino acids. V shed 5 bases and J 5 bases; nucleotides not matched to a gene: 5. The CDR3 bases are TGTGCCATCAGTCCCGGACAGGGGGGAACCGGGGAGCTGTTTTTT. Protein sequence: CAISPGQGGTGELFF.

This chain uses TRBV5-4 with TRBJ1-1; tentative D call: TRBD1 (5 bases). V was shortened by 4 bases and J by 3 bases, with 13 bases between the two germline ends. Germline V CDR1 and CDR2: SGHNT, YYREEE (reference sequence). This CDR3 region has 14 residues. The CDR3 DNA sequence: TGTGCCAGCAGCCCGTCCGGGACCTACACTGAAGCTTTCTTT. This translates into CASSPSGTYTEAFF. Looking up the rest from reference TRBV5-4 and TRBJ1-1 gives the full variable domain: ETGVTQSPTHLIKTRGQQVTLRCSSQSGHNTVSWYQQALGQGPQFIFQYYREEENGRGNFPPRFSGLQFPNYSSELNVNALELDDSALYLCASSPSGTYTEAFFGQGTRLTVV.